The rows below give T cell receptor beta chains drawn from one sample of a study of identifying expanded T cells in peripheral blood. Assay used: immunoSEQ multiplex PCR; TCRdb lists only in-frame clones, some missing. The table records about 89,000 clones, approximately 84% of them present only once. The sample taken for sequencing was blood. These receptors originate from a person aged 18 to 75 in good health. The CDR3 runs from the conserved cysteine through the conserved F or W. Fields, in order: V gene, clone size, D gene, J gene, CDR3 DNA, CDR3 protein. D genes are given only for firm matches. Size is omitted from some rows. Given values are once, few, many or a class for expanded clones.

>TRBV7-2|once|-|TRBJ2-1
TGTGCCAGCAGCTTAAGTTCGTTCTACAATGAGCAGTTCTTC
CASSLSSFYNEQFF
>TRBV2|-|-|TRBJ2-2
TGTGCCAGCAGTGAGAACAGGGGGGGCACCGGGGAGCTGTTTTTT
CASSENRGGTGELFF
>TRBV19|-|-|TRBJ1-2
TGTGCCAGTAGGTCTGGGGCCGGGATCTATGGCTACACCTTC
CASRSGAGIYGYTF
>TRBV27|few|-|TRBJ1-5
TGTGCCAGCAAAGTGGCGGGCAATCAGCCCCAGCATTTT
CASKVAGNQPQHF
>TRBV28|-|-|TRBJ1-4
TGTGCCCTCAGTAGGAGGGGTGGAAAACTGTTTTTT
CALSRRGGKLFF
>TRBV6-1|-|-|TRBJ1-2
TGTGCCAGCAGCGCGGACAGATATGGCTACACCTTC
CASSADRYGYTF
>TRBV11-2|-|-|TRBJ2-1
TGTGCCAGCAGCTTAGGGACAGTTAGCTACAATGAGCAGTTCTTC
CASSLGTVSYNEQFF
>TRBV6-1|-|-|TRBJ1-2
TGTGCCAGCAGTGGAAGCTCCTATGGCTACACCTTC
CASSGSSYGYTF
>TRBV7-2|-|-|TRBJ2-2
TGTGCCAGCAGCCCCGAGATGGTAGGAGGGGAGCTGTTTTTT
CASSPEMVGGELFF
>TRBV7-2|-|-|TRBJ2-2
TGTGCCAGCAGGCGACGAGGGGCCGGGGAGCTGTTTTTT
CASRRRGAGELFF
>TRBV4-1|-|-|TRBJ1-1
TGCGCCAGCAGCAATCCGGATAGGGGGACGCGAGATCACACTGAAGCTTTCTTT
CASSNPDRGTRDHTEAFF
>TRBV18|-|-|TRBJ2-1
TGTGCCAGCTCACCTCCCAGTAGGGATGAGCAGTTCTTC
CASSPPSRDEQFF
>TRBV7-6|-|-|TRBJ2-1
TGTGCCAGCAGCTTAGACTACCAGAGCTCCTACAATGAGCAGTTCTTC
CASSLDYQSSYNEQFF
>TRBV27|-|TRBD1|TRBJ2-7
TGTGCCAGCTCGTCGCCGGACAGGGCAACCTACGAGCAGTACTTC
CASSSPDRATYEQYF
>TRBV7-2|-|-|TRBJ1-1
TGTGCCAGCAGCTTAGGGATATTAAACACTGAAGCTTTCTTT
CASSLGILNTEAFF
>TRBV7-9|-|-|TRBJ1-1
TGTGCCAGCAGAGGGACGGCCCAGGACACTGAAGCTTTCTTT
CASRGTAQDTEAFF
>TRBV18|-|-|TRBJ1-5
TGTGCCAGCGCGCCAAATGGGGGCGAGCAGCCCCAGCATTTT
CASAPNGGEQPQHF
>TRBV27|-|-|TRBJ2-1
TGTGCCAGCCAACAGGGCGCGGATGAGCAGTTCTTC
CASQQGADEQFF